These T cell receptor beta chains were read from a single sample in a study of cytomegalovirus exposure and HLA in healthy donors. Assay: immunoSEQ multiplex PCR; the TCRdb copy retains only in-frame clones and omits some. The sample consists of 170,000 or so clones, roughly 84% of them appearing once. The sample comprised PBMCs. These receptors all stem from a woman younger than 30 in good health and CMV-seropositive. Each CDR3 is given without its conserved first and last residue. D genes are given only for firm matches.

j_call: TRBJ2-3
v_call: TRBV11-2
d_call: NA
cdr3_aa: ASTPSSDTQY

j_call: TRBJ2-1
v_call: TRBV4-1
d_call: TRBD2
cdr3_aa: ASSLSGGRINEQF

j_call: TRBJ2-7
v_call: TRBV7-8
d_call: NA
cdr3_aa: ASSGAVGNEQY

j_call: TRBJ1-1
v_call: TRBV19
d_call: TRBD1
cdr3_aa: ASNPIDRAFTEAF

j_call: TRBJ2-3
v_call: TRBV7-8
d_call: TRBD2
cdr3_aa: ASSLVAAGLPDTQY

j_call: TRBJ1-2
v_call: TRBV6-1
d_call: TRBD1
cdr3_aa: ASSVQGANYGYT

j_call: TRBJ2-1
v_call: TRBV6-5
d_call: TRBD2
cdr3_aa: ASSYRRFGGAYEQF

j_call: TRBJ2-1
v_call: TRBV9
d_call: TRBD2
cdr3_aa: ASSVGSLGTSGGRSYNEQF

j_call: TRBJ2-1
v_call: TRBV5-1
d_call: NA
cdr3_aa: ASSMPQGISSYNEQF

j_call: TRBJ1-3
v_call: TRBV11-2
d_call: TRBD1
cdr3_aa: PIPPGQGHSGNTIY

j_call: TRBJ2-7
v_call: TRBV5-6
d_call: TRBD1
cdr3_aa: ASSFLGQGSYEQY

j_call: TRBJ2-2
v_call: TRBV5-4
d_call: TRBD2
cdr3_aa: ASSLLAGGRNTGELF

j_call: TRBJ2-2
v_call: TRBV7-8
d_call: TRBD1
cdr3_aa: ASSLYRGQVGTGELF

j_call: TRBJ1-2
v_call: TRBV6-1
d_call: NA
cdr3_aa: ASSEGGRVYGYT

j_call: TRBJ2-7
v_call: TRBV29-1
d_call: TRBD1
cdr3_aa: SVSLGTGATEQY

j_call: TRBJ1-5
v_call: TRBV5-6
d_call: NA
cdr3_aa: ASSLAGLAGNQPQH

j_call: TRBJ2-7
v_call: TRBV27
d_call: NA
cdr3_aa: ASSLRGGAKPTYEQY

j_call: TRBJ2-7
v_call: TRBV7-2
d_call: NA
cdr3_aa: ASSLVDRSYEQY

j_call: TRBJ2-3
v_call: TRBV7-8
d_call: TRBD2
cdr3_aa: ASSLRGGHTDTQY

j_call: TRBJ2-2
v_call: TRBV6-1
d_call: NA
cdr3_aa: ASTRRETGELF

j_call: TRBJ1-2
v_call: TRBV27
d_call: TRBD1
cdr3_aa: ASSHGAGGLGGYT

j_call: TRBJ2-2
v_call: TRBV6-5
d_call: NA
cdr3_aa: ASTWASNTGELF

j_call: TRBJ1-6
v_call: TRBV5-6
d_call: NA
cdr3_aa: ASSLNAGIRRSPLH

j_call: TRBJ2-7
v_call: TRBV9
d_call: TRBD2
cdr3_aa: ASSVEGTSPYEQY

j_call: TRBJ2-1
v_call: TRBV4-1
d_call: TRBD1
cdr3_aa: ASSQDLGQNNEQF

j_call: TRBJ2-2
v_call: TRBV7-6
d_call: NA
cdr3_aa: ASSLESEHTGELF

j_call: TRBJ1-1
v_call: TRBV6-5
d_call: TRBD1
cdr3_aa: ASSYSNRGGPEAF

j_call: TRBJ2-6
v_call: TRBV18
d_call: NA
cdr3_aa: ASSQGGGPSGANVLT

j_call: TRBJ2-6
v_call: TRBV5-1
d_call: NA
cdr3_aa: ASSLGQRSYSGANVLT

j_call: TRBJ2-7
v_call: TRBV7-6
d_call: TRBD2
cdr3_aa: ASSHPRSGISYEQY

j_call: TRBJ2-3
v_call: TRBV5-1
d_call: TRBD2
cdr3_aa: ASSTFALQRGGFADTQY

j_call: TRBJ1-4
v_call: TRBV9
d_call: NA
cdr3_aa: ASSPNVATNEKLF

j_call: TRBJ2-1
v_call: TRBV27
d_call: TRBD2
cdr3_aa: ASTGLAGMNEQF

j_call: TRBJ2-3
v_call: TRBV15
d_call: TRBD1
cdr3_aa: ATSRTVGDRGPTDTQY

j_call: TRBJ2-3
v_call: TRBV2
d_call: TRBD2
cdr3_aa: ASSFSSGGPYPTDTQY

j_call: TRBJ2-2
v_call: TRBV6-5
d_call: TRBD1
cdr3_aa: ASSAGTGGEELF

j_call: TRBJ2-3
v_call: TRBV7-2
d_call: NA
cdr3_aa: ASTSWEGGTQY

j_call: TRBJ2-3
v_call: TRBV4-1
d_call: NA
cdr3_aa: ASSQDENRGGGEWTDTQY

j_call: TRBJ1-2
v_call: TRBV4-1
d_call: NA
cdr3_aa: ASSQGEAASNYGYT

j_call: TRBJ2-1
v_call: TRBV6-5
d_call: NA
cdr3_aa: ASSYSRLNEQF

j_call: TRBJ2-3
v_call: TRBV4-1
d_call: NA
cdr3_aa: ASSLGNGKRVTDTQY